The sequence of this T cell receptor (beta chain) was determined in a study of T cell therapy after organ transplantation. Study conclusions and caveats: Lower pretherapy CD8 clonality went with larger post-therapy fold change.

The time point is: 20-29 weeks after completion of therapy. Profiled with immunoSEQ multiplex PCR; TCRdb holds only in-frame clones, not every one. The sample records about 1,800 clones, 85% to 90% being singletons. On this clone: The target antigen is unknown.

The TCR was taken from a human patient who had received a solid organ transplant and had CMV disease. Some T cells could come from the graft donor. Sample: CD8+ T cells from blood, taken after autologous CMV-specific T cell therapy.

CDR3 sequence: CASSSSLLGQRRLYEQYF. CDR3 DNA: TGTGCCAGCAGTTCGAGCCTTTTAGGCCAGCGGAGACTTTACGAGCAGTACTTC. This chain connects TRBV28 to TRBJ2-7, with a weak D call TRBD2 (5 bases). The CDR3 runs to 18 residues. V lost 4 bases, J lost 4 bases, and 26 bases lay in between. Germline assignment: CDR1 MDHEN and CDR2 SYDVKM.